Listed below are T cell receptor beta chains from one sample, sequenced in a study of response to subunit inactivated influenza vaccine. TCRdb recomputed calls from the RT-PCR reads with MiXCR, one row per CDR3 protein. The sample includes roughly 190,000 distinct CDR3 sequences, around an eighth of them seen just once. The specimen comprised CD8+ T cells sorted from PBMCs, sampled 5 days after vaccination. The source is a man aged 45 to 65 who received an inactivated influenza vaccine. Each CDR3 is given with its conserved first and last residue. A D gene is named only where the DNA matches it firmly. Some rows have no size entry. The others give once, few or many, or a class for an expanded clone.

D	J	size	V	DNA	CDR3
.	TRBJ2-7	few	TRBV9	TGTGCCAGCAGCGTAGCCTCAGGGACGGGCGAGCAGTACTTC	CASSVASGTGEQYF
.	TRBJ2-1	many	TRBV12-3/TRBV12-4	TGTGCCAGCACCAATCACAGGGTAAATGAGCAGTTCTTC	CASTNHRVNEQFF
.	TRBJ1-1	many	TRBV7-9	TGTGCCAGCAGCTTGGGGGGGATCGACACTGAAGCTTTCTTT	CASSLGGIDTEAFF
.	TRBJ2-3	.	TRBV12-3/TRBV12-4	TGTGCCAGCAGTTCCACGGGGTTCACAGATACGCAGTATTTT	CASSSTGFTDTQYF
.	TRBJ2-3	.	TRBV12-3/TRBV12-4	TGTGCCAGCAGTTCCTCTGGAGGCACAGATACGCAGTATTTT	CASSSSGGTDTQYF
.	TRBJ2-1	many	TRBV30	TGTGCCTGGAGTGTATCTTATGAGCAGTTCTTC	CAWSVSYEQFF
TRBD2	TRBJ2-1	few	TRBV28	TGTGCCAGCAGTTTCCTCCTAGCGGGCGGCAATGAGCAGTTCTTC	CASSFLLAGGNEQFF
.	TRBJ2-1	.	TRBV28	TGTGCCAGCCGGGAAGGGCTAGCCCTAAACAATGAGCAGTTCTTC	CASREGLALNNEQFF
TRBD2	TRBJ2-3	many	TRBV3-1	TGTGCCAGCAGCCAAGATGATAGCGGGGGGACAGATACGCAGTATTTT	CASSQDDSGGTDTQYF
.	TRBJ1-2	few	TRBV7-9	TGTGCCAGCAGCTCAGGGAGCTATGGCTACACCTTC	CASSSGSYGYTF
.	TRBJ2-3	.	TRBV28	TGTGCCAGCAGCTGGGGACTTTTCACAGATACGCAGTATTTT	CASSWGLFTDTQYF
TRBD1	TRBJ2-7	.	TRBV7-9	TGTGCCAGCAGCCACAAGACAGGGGGCGAGCAGTACTTC	CASSHKTGGEQYF
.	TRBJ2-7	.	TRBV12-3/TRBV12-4	TGTGCCAGCAGCCCTTTGGCCAGGAGGATGGACGAGCAGTACTTC	CASSPLARRMDEQYF
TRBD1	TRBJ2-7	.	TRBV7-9	TGTGCCAGCAGCCCCCCACCCAGGGGGCGCCGGTACGAGCAGTACTTC	CASSPPPRGRRYEQYF
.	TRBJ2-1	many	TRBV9	TGTGCCAGCAGCCCTTGGGCTAGCGAAGGCAATGAGCAGTTCTTC	CASSPWASEGNEQFF
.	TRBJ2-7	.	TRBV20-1	TGCAGTGCTGGATGGCTCCGGACCGGGCAGGGATTCAATGAGCAGTACTTC	CSAGWLRTGQGFNEQYF
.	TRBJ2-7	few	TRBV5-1	TGCGCCAGCAGCCCCCACGTGGGCTCCTACGAGCAGTACTTC	CASSPHVGSYEQYF
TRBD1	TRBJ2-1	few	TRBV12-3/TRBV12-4	TGTGCCAGCGGGACAGGACCCTACAATGAGCAGTTCTTC	CASGTGPYNEQFF
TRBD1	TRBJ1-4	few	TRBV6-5	TGTGCCAGCAGTTCTTTCCAGACAGGGAGGGGTGAAAAACTGTTTTTT	CASSSFQTGRGEKLFF
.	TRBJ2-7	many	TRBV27	TGTGCCAGCAGTTCTCCTGCGGTAGGGCACCAGGTTTTCGAGCAGTACTTC	CASSSPAVGHQVFEQYF
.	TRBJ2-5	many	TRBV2	TGTGCCAGCAGTGAATATTTGGGTGGAGAGACCCAGTACTTC	CASSEYLGGETQYF
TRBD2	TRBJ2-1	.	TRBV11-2	TGTGCCAGCAGGGGAGGGGTTGAGCAGTTCTTC	CASRGGVEQFF